These 21 T cell receptor beta chains were sequenced from one sample in a study of neurological immune-mediated disorders. In TCRdb, the 5' RACE reads were re-called with MiXCR into one record per CDR3 protein. In the table there are approximately 48,000 distinct CDR3 sequences, about a tenth of which are singletons. The specimen was PBMCs. These receptors originate from a man aged 70-80 years with HTLV-1-associated myelopathy (HAM/TSP).

There are many counts of this clonotype. This chain links TRBV7-2 with TRBJ2-3, with no clear D. CDR1 and CDR2 from the germline V gene are SGHTA and FQGNSA. V was cut by 0 bases and J by 6 bases, with 7 bases left in between. The CDR3 has 13 residues. The CDR3 sequence: CASSLAPPDTQYF. The CDR3, as DNA: TGTGCCAGCAGCTTAGCGCCCCCTGATACGCAGTATTTT.

This clonotype was recorded many times. V is TRBV6-4 and J is TRBJ1-1; TRBD1 matches 10 bases. Per the germline V gene, CDR1 is MRHNA and CDR2 is SNTAGT. The CDR3 length is 14 residues. The J segment lost 4 bases and the V segment lost 6 bases, leaving 5 bases of the junction unmatched. The CDR3 here is CASRRDRGFTEAFF. The CDR3 DNA sequence: TGTGCCAGCAGACGGGACAGGGGTTTCACTGAAGCTTTCTTT.

This clonotype was observed at least ten times. V is TRBV9 and J is TRBJ2-1; 8 bases are shared with TRBD1. Germline V gene lookup returns CDR1 SGDLS and CDR2 YYNGEE. The length of the CDR3 is 16 residues. After removal of 3 bases from V and 6 bases from J, the junction contained 11 bases not matched to a gene. This chain's CDR3 is CASSAPGGVWVNEQFF. The CDR3 bases are TGTGCCAGCAGCGCCCCAGGGGGCGTTTGGGTCAATGAGCAGTTCTTC.

This clonotype was counted many times. V is TRBV5-6 and J is TRBJ2-5; D may be TRBD1 (7 bases). CDR1 SGHDT and CDR2 YYEEEE come from the germline V gene. V shed 5 bases and J shed 5 bases, with 10 bases lying between them. The CDR3 runs 12 residues. The CDR3 protein is CASRSGGETQYF. In DNA form, the CDR3 reads TGTGCCAGCAGGTCAGGGGGGGAGACCCAGTACTTC.

Within the sample, this clonotype is medium-sized (0.01 to 0.1%). V usage is TRBV6-1 and J usage is TRBJ1-1; no clear D. This CDR3 region has 14 residues. CDR1 and CDR2 (germline): MNHNS, SASEGT. Trimming removed 5 bases at V and 3 bases at J, with 13 bases between. The CDR3 sequence is CASSLDRDYTEAFF. The CDR3 DNA is TGTGCCAGCAGTCTGGACCGGGATTACACTGAAGCTTTCTTT.

This clonotype was counted at least ten times. The chain employs TRBV4-3 and TRBJ2-7, with TRBD2 identical over 10 bases. Germline CDR1 LGHNA, CDR2 YSLEER. V shed 0 bases, J shed 3 bases, and the junction held 5 bases outside the gene matches. This CDR3 has 16 residues. The CDR3 nucleotides are TGCGCCAGCAGCCAAGAGGCAGCGGGAGGGAGCTACGAGCAGTACTTC. Residues: CASSQEAAGGSYEQYF.

This clonotype has a count of ten or more. The chain recombines TRBV7-2 with TRBJ2-1; 11 positions match TRBD2. This CDR3 has 15 residues. V dropped 5 bases and J dropped 4; count of bases not matched to a gene: 4. Germline assignment: CDR1 SGHTA and CDR2 FQGNSA. CDR3 DNA sequence: TGTGCCAGCAGCACCCGACTAGCGGGGTACAATGAGCAGTTCTTC. Protein product: CASSTRLAGYNEQFF.

This clonotype was seen at least ten times. The chain is built from TRBV5-1 and TRBJ2-2; TRBD2 matches 7 bases. This CDR3 is built from 15 residues. V shed 5 bases and J 3 bases; nucleotides not matched to a gene: 7. Germline CDR1 SGHRS, CDR2 YFSETQ. For the CDR3, the DNA is TGCGCCAGCAGTTGGGAGGGCCGGGACACCGGGGAGCTGTTTTTT. Translating it yields CASSWEGRDTGELFF.

This clonotype was recorded at least ten times. The rearrangement joins TRBV7-2 to TRBJ1-1, with D unresolved. Trimming removed 1 base at V and 0 bases at J, with 6 bases between. CDR1 is SGHTA, CDR2 FQGNSA, per germline. The CDR3 runs 14 residues. CDR3 region: CASSLVPLNTEAFF. Written as DNA, the CDR3 is TGTGCCAGCAGCTTAGTTCCCCTGAACACTGAAGCTTTCTTT. The full variable domain, with the rest looked up from reference TRBV7-2 and TRBJ1-1, is GAGVSQSPSNKVTEKGKDVELRCDPISGHTALYWYRQSLGQGLEFLIYFQGNSAPDKSGLPSDRFSAERTGGSVSTLTIQRTQQEDSAVYLCASSLVPLNTEAFFGQGTRLTVV.

In this sample, this clonotype turned up many times. The chain links TRBV11-2 to TRBJ2-1, with no clear D. CDR3 length equals 12 residues. CDR1 is SGHAT and CDR2 is FQNNGV in the germline V gene. Trimming cost V 3 bases and J 9 bases, with 9 bases left between them. The chain's CDR3 is CASSFGWAEQFF. CDR3 DNA: TGTGCCAGCAGCTTTGGGTGGGCTGAGCAGTTCTTC.

Many counts were recorded for this clonotype. The chain couples TRBV28 to TRBJ2-1; 9 bases map to TRBD2. The length of the CDR3 is 15 residues. Germline trimming cut 5 bases from V and 4 bases from J; bases unmatched to any gene: 6. Germline CDR1 is MDHEN and CDR2 is SYDVKM. The CDR3 sequence: CASSPLAGVYNEQFF. The DNA for the CDR3 is TGTGCCAGCAGTCCACTAGCGGGTGTTTACAATGAGCAGTTCTTC.

This clonotype was detected ten times or more. The gene calls are TRBV20-1 and TRBJ1-5; TRBD1 is a possible D gene (6 bases). The V end lost 3 bases, the J end lost 4 bases, and 16 bases lay between the germline ends. The CDR3 spans 15 residues. Germline V lookup: CDR1 DFQATT, CDR2 SNEGSKA (reference sequence). CDR3 protein: CSARSVGGRNQPQHF. DNA of the CDR3: TGCAGTGCTAGGTCTGTGGGGGGCAGGAATCAGCCCCAGCATTTT.

This clonotype was picked up many times. The V call is TRBV28, the J call TRBJ1-2; no clear D gene. V was shortened by 1 base and J by 6 bases, with 9 bases between the two germline ends. The CDR3 extends over 13 amino acids. CDR1 MDHEN and CDR2 SYDVKM come from the germline V gene. Written as DNA, the CDR3 is TGTGCCAGCAGTTTATCGGGCCGGAATGGCTACACCTTC. Amino acids: CASSLSGRNGYTF.

This clonotype was counted ten times or more. The chain recombines TRBV3-1 with TRBJ2-2; TRBD1 might be the D (8 bases). Germline V CDR1 and CDR2: LGHDT, YNNKEL (reference sequence). V was cut by 3 bases and J by 0 bases, with 17 bases left in between. The CDR3 sequence is 18 residues long. The CDR3, as DNA: TGTGCCAGCAGCCACCCCCTTACAGGGGGGGCGAACACCGGGGAGCTGTTTTTT. Translation gives CASSHPLTGGANTGELFF.

The CDR3 DNA follows: TGCAGTTGTGGTGAGCAGTTCTTC. It codes for CSCGEQFF. V and J are TRBV29-1 and TRBJ2-1; D call uncertain. This CDR3 has 8 residues. The germline gives CDR1 SQVTM, CDR2 ANQGSEA.

This clonotype showed up many times. The rearrangement links TRBV5-1 to TRBJ2-2; D ambiguous. V was pared by 4 bases and J by 0 bases, with 7 bases between. Germline V gene data show CDR1 as SGHRS and CDR2 as YFSETQ. The CDR3 covers 14 residues. The CDR3 nucleotides read TGCGCCAGCAGCATCGGACCGAACACCGGGGAGCTGTTTTTT. Amino acids: CASSIGPNTGELFF.

In this sample, this clonotype turned up a few times. The chain has TRBV7-9 and TRBJ2-1; TRBD2 is a possible D gene (6 bases). Germline CDR1 reads SEHNR; CDR2 reads FQNEAQ (reference sequence). CDR3 length: 15 amino acids. V was pared by 1 base and J by 5 bases, with 12 bases between. Here the CDR3 DNA reads TGTGCCAGCAGCTTAGGGGAGGACATCAACAATGAGCAGTTCTTC. Its translation: CASSLGEDINNEQFF.

This clonotype occurred many times. This sequence joins TRBV7-9 and TRBJ2-7; possibly TRBD1 for D (6 bases). Trimming removed 5 bases at V and 3 bases at J, with 11 bases between. The CDR3 has 13 residues. Germline V lookup: CDR1 SEHNR, CDR2 FQNEAQ (reference sequence). DNA of the CDR3: TGTGCCAGCAGCCCGGACAGAAACTACGAGCAGTACTTC. Protein: CASSPDRNYEQYF. The entire variable domain, with the rest obtained from reference TRBV7-9 and TRBJ2-7, is as follows: DTGVSQNPRHKITKRGQNVTFRCDPISEHNRLYWYRQTLGQGPEFLTYFQNEAQLEKSRLLSDRFSAERPKGSFSTLEIQRTEQGDSAMYLCASSPDRNYEQYFGPGTRLTVT.

At least ten counts were recorded for this clonotype. The V call is TRBV7-3, the J call TRBJ2-1, with D possibly matching TRBD1 (5 bases). The germline V and J ends were trimmed by 5 bases and 4 bases, with 9 bases remaining between them. Looked up from germline, CDR1 is SGHTA and CDR2 is FQGTGA. This CDR3 has 13 residues. The CDR3 region has the DNA TGTGCCAGCAGCGCGTCAGGGTACAATGAGCAGTTCTTC. Residues: CASSASGYNEQFF. The full variable domain, in which reference TRBV7-3 and TRBJ2-1 provide the parts outside the CDR3, is GAGVSQTPSNKVTEKGKYVELRCDPISGHTALYWYRQSLGQGPEFLIYFQGTGAADDSGLPNDRFFAVRPEGSVSTLKIQRTERGDSAVYLCASSASGYNEQFFGPGTRLTVL.

Many counts were recorded for this clonotype. The CDR3 nucleotides read TGTGCCAGCAGCCGAGGGGGCTCGGACAATGAGCAGTTCTTC. The encoded protein is CASSRGGSDNEQFF. This rearrangement joins TRBV7-2 to TRBJ2-1, with TRBD1 matching over 7 bases. The length of the CDR3 is 14 residues. Germline loops: CDR1 SGHTA, CDR2 FQGNSA. V gave up 5 bases and J gave up 5 bases; unmatched junction bases: 6.

This clonotype was counted ten times or more. The gene calls are TRBV5-1 and TRBJ1-5; D uncertain. Between the trimmed V and J ends, which lost 5 bases and 3 bases, there was a span of 15 bases. CDR1 and CDR2 (germline): SGHRS, YFSETQ. The CDR3 spans 15 residues. CDR3 nucleotide sequence: TGCGCCAGCAGTGCTTATTCCGGGAACAATCAGCCCCAGCATTTT. This gives the protein CASSAYSGNNQPQHF.